The 13 T cell receptor beta chains below come from one sample, sequenced in a study of Ad26.COV2.S vaccination and SARS-CoV-2 variants. Treatment here: approximately 18 received Ad26.COV2.S at low or high dose, single or two shots; roughly 5 received placebo; per-sample allocation not given. Vaccine and placebo recipients were sampled on day 63 after the first injection. The table came from immunoSEQ multiplex PCR; TCRdb's copy has only in-frame clones and leaves some out. The data contain 400,000 to 450,000 clones, approximately 92% of them singletons. The source was peripheral blood, collected in a trial of Ad26.COV2.S vaccine versus placebo. These receptors all come from a person aged 18-60 years who received the Ad26.COV2.S COVID-19 vaccine or a placebo.

The chain links TRBV27 to TRBJ1-4; D unclear. With 2 bases removed from V and 13 bases from J, the gap between germline ends came to 14 bases. Germline V gene lookup returns CDR1 MNHEY and CDR2 SMNVEV (reference sequence). The CDR3 extends over 13 amino acids. CDR3 coding DNA: TGTGCCAGCAGTTTAATTTATGGAGGATCACTGTTTTTT. Its translation: CASSLIYGGSLFF. Full variable domain (outside the CDR3, taken from reference TRBV27 and TRBJ1-4): EAQVTQNPRYLITVTGKKLTVTCSQNMNHEYMSWYRQDPGLGLRQIYYSMNVEVTDKGDVPEGYKVSRKEKRNFPLILESPSPNQTSLYFCASSLIYGGSLFFGSGTQLSVL.

The chain employs TRBV27 and TRBJ2-1, with 8 nucleotides matching TRBD1. Germline V CDR1 and CDR2: MNHEY, SMNVEV (reference sequence). V was pared by 4 bases and J by 4 bases, with 6 bases of the junction left unmatched. The length of the CDR3 is 15 residues. The CDR3 nucleotides read TGTGCCAGCAGTTATCTCGGACAGGGTTACAATGAGCAGTTCTTC. This gives the protein CASSYLGQGYNEQFF.

The V gene is TRBV6-5, the J gene TRBJ1-1; a weak D match, TRBD1 (5 bases). V was trimmed by 6 bases and J by 2 bases, leaving 10 bases between them. There are 13 residues in the CDR3. Germline lookup yields CDR1 MNHEY and CDR2 SVGAGI. CDR3 protein: CASRETVNTEAFF. In DNA, the CDR3 is TGTGCCAGCAGGGAGACAGTTAACACTGAAGCTTTCTTT.

CDR3 residues: CASSLDIRSSNTEAFF. CDR3 coding DNA: TGTGCCAGCAGCTTAGATATCAGGTCTTCGAACACTGAAGCTTTCTTT. The chain joins TRBV7-2 to TRBJ1-1, with D uncertain. V shed 1 base and J shed 1 base, with 13 bases lying between them. Germline lookup yields CDR1 SGHTA and CDR2 FQGNSA. The CDR3 totals 16 residues.

The V call is TRBV10-3, the J call TRBJ1-2, with 9 bases identical to TRBD1. The CDR3 is 17 amino acids. Looked up from germline, CDR1 is ENHRY and CDR2 is SYGVKD. The junction had 8 bases not matched to a gene; V was cut back by 2 bases and J by 1 base. CDR3 DNA sequence: TGTGCCATCAGTGAGGACAGGGGGTCTTCGGGTAACTATGGCTACACCTTC. Its translation: CAISEDRGSSGNYGYTF.

This clone has just a few counts. The rearrangement links TRBV19 to TRBJ2-1; 13 nucleotides align to TRBD2. The germline CDR1 and CDR2 sequences are LNHDA and SQIVND (reference sequence). CDR3 length equals 19 residues. V lost 5 bases and J lost 4; bases outside the gene matches: 14. The CDR3 DNA reads as TGTGCCAGTAGTCCCCGACTAGCGGGGGGCCCCGCAGGATACAATGAGCAGTTCTTC. This gives the protein CASSPRLAGGPAGYNEQFF.

The chain links TRBV19 to TRBJ1-1, with a tentative D call TRBD1 (5 bases). The CDR3 is 14 amino acids. V was cut by 6 bases and J by 0 bases, with 11 bases left in between. CDR1 LNHDA and CDR2 SQIVND come from the germline V gene (reference sequence). The chain's CDR3 is CASRGRTMNTEAFF. The DNA for the CDR3 is TGTGCCAGTAGGGGACGGACCATGAACACTGAAGCTTTCTTT.

The chain employs TRBV5-1 and TRBJ2-3, with 11 positions matching TRBD2. This CDR3 has 16 residues. The ends lost 4 bases at V and 1 base at J; junction bases unmatched: 5. Germline V gene sequence: CDR1 SGHRS, CDR2 YFSETQ. The chain's CDR3 is CASSTRLAGRTDTQYF. The CDR3 nucleotides read TGCGCCAGCAGCACCCGACTAGCGGGGCGCACAGATACGCAGTATTTT.

The genes are TRBV7-2 and TRBJ1-5; no definite D call. This CDR3 comprises 14 residues. Germline V lookup: CDR1 SGHTA, CDR2 FQGNSA. Trimming shortened V by 3 bases and J by 6 bases, and 12 bases separated the two germline ends. This CDR3 is CASSFYSRVQPQHF. In nucleotides, the CDR3 is TGTGCCAGCAGCTTTTACAGCCGAGTTCAGCCCCAGCATTTT.

The chain combines TRBV9 with TRBJ2-2; tentative D call: TRBD2 (5 bases). CDR3 size: 17 residues. The germline CDR1 and CDR2 sequences are SGDLS and YYNGEE. V was clipped by 3 bases and J by 6 bases, with 21 bases between them. This CDR3 reads CASSAPRAVGIPGELFF. The CDR3 DNA follows: TGTGCCAGCAGCGCCCCCCGAGCGGTGGGGATACCCGGGGAGCTGTTTTTT.

The CDR3 DNA follows: TGCAGCGTTGCCGGGACTAGCGGCGCCACTAGCTCCTACAATGAGCAGTTCTTC. Translating it yields CSVAGTSGATSSYNEQFF. The V call is TRBV29-1, the J call TRBJ2-1; 11 bases line up with TRBD2. CDR1 SQVTM and CDR2 ANQGSEA come from the germline V gene. The CDR3 extends over 18 amino acids. With 4 bases clipped from V and 0 bases from J, the junction kept 11 bases outside the gene matches.

V gene TRBV9 combines with J gene TRBJ2-7, with 11 bases identical to TRBD2. Per germline, CDR1 SGDLS and CDR2 YYNGEE. Germline trimming cut 3 bases from V and 0 bases from J; bases unmatched to any gene: 2. The CDR3 is made up of 15 amino acids. The CDR3 here is CASSGGLAGSYEQYF. Written as DNA, the CDR3 is TGTGCCAGCAGCGGAGGACTAGCGGGCTCCTACGAGCAGTACTTC.

The J gene is TRBJ1-5, the V gene TRBV24-1, with D perhaps matching TRBD1 (6 bases). In germline, CDR1 is KGHDR, CDR2 SFDVKD. The CDR3 runs to 15 residues. V gave up 4 bases and J gave up 2 bases, with 11 bases separating them. CDR3 sequence reads: CATSDSGAGNQPQHF. The CDR3 region has the DNA TGTGCCACCAGTGACTCAGGGGCCGGCAATCAGCCCCAGCATTTT.